Listed below are T cell receptor beta chains from one sample, sequenced in a study of T cell responses to AZD1222 COVID-19 vaccine. The repertoire was sequenced with immunoSEQ multiplex PCR; TCRdb's copy has only in-frame clones and lacks some. The sample contains some 140,000 clones, 92% of which appear only once. This sample comprised peripheral blood, obtained on day 0 of AZD1222 vaccination. The origin of the receptors is an adult in good health. The CDR3 runs from the conserved cysteine through the conserved F or W. Each record gives: CDR3 length, J gene, V gene, clone size, D gene, CDR3 DNA, CDR3 protein. A D gene is named only where the DNA matches it firmly. Size is omitted from some rows. Given values are once, few, many or a class for expanded clones.

>14|TRBJ1-5|TRBV6-2/TRBV6-3|.|.
TGTGCCAGCAGTTACGGGCACACGTATCAGCCCCAGCATTTT
CASSYGHTYQPQHF
>14|TRBJ1-4|TRBV2|.|.
TGTGCCAGCACCCCCTGGGGGAGTAATGAAAAACTGTTTTTT
CASTPWGSNEKLFF
>11|TRBJ1-1|TRBV12-5|.|.
TGTGCTAGTGGTTTGGGAACGGAAGCTTTCTTT
CASGLGTEAFF
>15|TRBJ2-7|TRBV10-3|.|.
TGTGCCATCAGTGAGAGGGGGTTGGGATTCTACGAGCAGTACTTC
CAISERGLGFYEQYF
>15|TRBJ1-2|TRBV19|.|TRBD1
TGTGCCAGTAGCCTGGGACAGGGGGAGTCCTATGGCTACACCTTC
CASSLGQGESYGYTF
>14|TRBJ2-7|TRBV10-3|.|TRBD2
TGTGCCATCAGACCCCCGAGCGGGGGGTACGAGCAGTACTTC
CAIRPPSGGYEQYF
>14|TRBJ2-7|TRBV2|.|.
TGTGCCAGCAGTGACAGGGTGGCCACCTACGAGCAGTACTTC
CASSDRVATYEQYF
>15|TRBJ2-3|TRBV5-8|.|.
TGTGCCAGCAGCTTGCGCCCGACGGGGACAGATACGCAGTATTTT
CASSLRPTGTDTQYF
>15|TRBJ1-3|TRBV5-1|few|.
TGCGCCAGCAGCTCGGGACTGCACTCTGGAAACACCATATATTTT
CASSSGLHSGNTIYF
>12|TRBJ2-2|TRBV7-9|.|.
TGTGCCAGCAGCTATAATGCCGGGGAGCTGTTTTTT
CASSYNAGELFF
>16|TRBJ1-1|TRBV7-8|.|TRBD1
TGTGCCAGCAGCTTAGCCGGGTCCGGGACAGGGGGCCGCGCTTTCTTT
CASSLAGSGTGGRAFF
>12|TRBJ1-2|TRBV6-2/TRBV6-3|.|.
TGTGCCAGCAGTTACACGAACTATGGCTACACCTTC
CASSYTNYGYTF
>11|TRBJ2-1|TRBV5-6|.|.
TGTGCCAGCAGCTTGGTCGGGACTGAGTTCTTC
CASSLVGTEFF
>14|TRBJ2-7|TRBV27|once|TRBD1
TGTGCCAGCAGTCCCCGGGACAGGGCCTACGAGCAGTACTTC
CASSPRDRAYEQYF
>14|TRBJ2-1|TRBV5-4|.|TRBD2
TGTGCCAGCAGCTTCGCGGGGGGCCCGAGCGGGCAGTTCTTC
CASSFAGGPSGQFF
>18|TRBJ1-2|TRBV7-9|.|TRBD1
TGTGCCAGCAGCTTAGCGGGTCTCGGGACAGGGGAAGGCTATGGCTACACCTTC
CASSLAGLGTGEGYGYTF
>15|TRBJ1-1|TRBV27|.|.
TGTGCCAGCAGTTTAACACCCGTGGCGAACACTGAAGCTTTCTTT
CASSLTPVANTEAFF
>15|TRBJ1-1|TRBV19|once|.
TGTGCCAGTAGTATAGCCGGGAGCATGAACACTGAAGCTTTCTTT
CASSIAGSMNTEAFF
>14|TRBJ2-2|TRBV9|.|.
TGTGCCAGCAGCGTAGTGGCTAGCGTCGGGGAGCTGTTTTTT
CASSVVASVGELFF
>16|TRBJ2-1|TRBV4-2|.|TRBD2
TGTGCCAGCAGCCAAGCCGAGCGGGGGGTCTACAATGAGCAGTTCTTC
CASSQAERGVYNEQFF
>15|TRBJ1-2|TRBV28|.|TRBD1
TGTGCCAGCAGTTCGGACAGGGGGCCAGGGGATGGCTACACCTTC
CASSSDRGPGDGYTF
>12|TRBJ2-7|TRBV2|.|.
TGTGCCATCCGGGACGGTTCCTACGAGCAGTACTTC
CAIRDGSYEQYF
>16|TRBJ2-1|TRBV9|.|.
TGTGCCAGCAGCGCCGCCCTATACGGGGTGTACAATGAGCAGTTCTTC
CASSAALYGVYNEQFF
>15|TRBJ2-2|TRBV11-2|.|.
TGTGCCAGCAGCTTAGCTTTTTTCGGGTCCGGGGAGCTGTTTTTT
CASSLAFFGSGELFF
>15|TRBJ2-7|TRBV5-1|.|TRBD2
TGCGCCAGCAGCTTGGCGAGCGGGGGGTTTTACGAGCAGTACTTC
CASSLASGGFYEQYF
>15|TRBJ1-6|TRBV20-1|.|TRBD1
TGCAGTGCGAGTAGACAGGGCTCCCAGGGTTCACCCCTCCACTTT
CSASRQGSQGSPLHF
>13|TRBJ1-5|TRBV19|.|.
TGTGCCAGTAGTATCGGCAGGAAACAGCCCCAGCATTTT
CASSIGRKQPQHF
>12|TRBJ2-7|TRBV19|.|TRBD1
TGTGCCAGTAGTCCGACAGGGGGCGAGCAGTACTTC
CASSPTGGEQYF
>15|TRBJ2-1|TRBV24-1|.|TRBD1
TGTGCCACCACCCCGGGACAGGGGGCGTTCGATGAGCAGTTCTTC
CATTPGQGAFDEQFF
>12|TRBJ1-3|TRBV29-1|.|.
TGCAGCGGGAGGGGATCCGGAAACACCATATATTTT
CSGRGSGNTIYF
>15|TRBJ1-4|TRBV6-5|.|.
TGTGCCAGCAGAATGTCGGTAGGGGGGGATGAAAAACTGTTTTTT
CASRMSVGGDEKLFF
>15|TRBJ2-5|TRBV7-8|.|TRBD2
TGTGCCAGCAGCTTAGCGACCACCGGGGGGGTTAACCAGTACTTC
CASSLATTGGVNQYF
>13|TRBJ1-2|TRBV23-1|.|TRBD1
TGCGCCAGCAGCCTCAGACAGGGAGGCGGCTACACCTTC
CASSLRQGGGYTF
>15|TRBJ2-7|TRBV6-1|once|.
TGTGCCAGCAGTGAATCTGGGGATTCCTCCTACGAGCAGTACTTC
CASSESGDSSYEQYF
>19|TRBJ2-2|TRBV4-3|.|TRBD1
TGCGCCAGCAGCCAAGACTACGTCGTTGACAGGGGTGGAACCGGGGAGCTGTTTTTT
CASSQDYVVDRGGTGELFF
>13|TRBJ1-5|TRBV12-3/TRBV12-4|.|.
TGTGCCAGCAGTTTAGGGCATAATCAGCCCCAGCATTTT
CASSLGHNQPQHF
>16|TRBJ2-3|TRBV18|.|TRBD2
TGTGCCAGCTCACCCTGGACTAGACCTTCGGGAGATACGCAGTATTTT
CASSPWTRPSGDTQYF
>15|TRBJ1-5|TRBV14|once|TRBD1
TGTGCCAGCAGCCAAGACAGGGGGAGCAATCAGCCCCAGCATTTT
CASSQDRGSNQPQHF
>14|TRBJ1-2|TRBV5-1|.|.
TGCGCCAGCAGCCCCTGGGACAAAAACTATGGCTACACCTTC
CASSPWDKNYGYTF
>16|TRBJ1-2|TRBV3-1/TRBV3-2|.|.
TGTGCCAGCAGCCTCGGGGTTACTTCAGAGGACTATGGCTACACCTTC
CASSLGVTSEDYGYTF
>14|TRBJ2-7|TRBV3-1/TRBV3-2|.|TRBD2
TGTGCCAGCAGCGATGTAGCGGGGGGCTACGAGCAGTACTTC
CASSDVAGGYEQYF
>14|TRBJ2-7|TRBV2|.|TRBD1
TGTGCCAGCAGTGAGACAGGGGATATCTACGAGCAGTACTTC
CASSETGDIYEQYF
>14|TRBJ2-7|TRBV18|.|TRBD1
TGTGCCAGCTCACCAGGGACAGACACCTACGAGCAGTACTTC
CASSPGTDTYEQYF
>13|TRBJ2-3|TRBV7-3|.|.
TGTGCCAGCAGCCCAACAAGGGGAGATACGCAGTATTTT
CASSPTRGDTQYF
>17|TRBJ2-1|TRBV4-2|.|TRBD2
TGTGCCAGCAGCCAAGATATCGGCGCGGGGGGAAACAATGAGCAGTTCTTC
CASSQDIGAGGNNEQFF
>13|TRBJ2-5|TRBV12-3/TRBV12-4|.|.
TGTGCCAGCAGTTTCGGCAGACCGGAGACCCAGTACTTC
CASSFGRPETQYF
>15|TRBJ1-5|TRBV6-5|.|.
TGTGCCAGCAGTTACGTTTCGGGGGGCAATCAGCCCCAGCATTTT
CASSYVSGGNQPQHF
>15|TRBJ1-5|TRBV7-2|.|.
TGTGCCAGCAGCCAGAGGGCGGTTAGCAATCAGCCCCAGCATTTT
CASSQRAVSNQPQHF
>14|TRBJ2-7|TRBV29-1|.|TRBD1
TGCAGCGTCGAAAGACAGGGGGCGATCCACGAGCAGTACTTC
CSVERQGAIHEQYF
>16|TRBJ2-3|TRBV11-3|few|TRBD1
TGTGCCAGCAGCTTAGGGACAGGGGGCCACACAGATACGCAGTATTTT
CASSLGTGGHTDTQYF
>17|TRBJ2-6|TRBV7-2|.|.
TGTGCCAGCAGCCTGGGACACCCCAAGGCTGGGGCCAACGTCCTGACTTTC
CASSLGHPKAGANVLTF
>17|TRBJ1-2|TRBV5-4|.|.
TGTGCCAGCAGCTCGGGGACTGAGACTCATTTAAACTATGGCTACACCTTC
CASSSGTETHLNYGYTF
>15|TRBJ2-1|TRBV5-4|.|TRBD2
TGTGCCAGCAGCTTAGAACGGGGGGTGGCCAATGAGCAGTTCTTC
CASSLERGVANEQFF
>12|TRBJ2-7|TRBV18|.|.
TGTGCCAGCTCACCACCCACAGGGTCATCGTACTTC
CASSPPTGSSYF
>12|TRBJ2-7|TRBV28|.|.
TGTGCCAGCAGTTTACGAGGGTACGAGCAGTACTTC
CASSLRGYEQYF
>17|TRBJ2-3|TRBV24-1|.|TRBD2
TGTGCCACCAGTGATCCCGGGACTAGCGGGGGTACAGATACGCAGTATTTT
CATSDPGTSGGTDTQYF
>15|TRBJ2-5|TRBV4-3|.|.
TGCGCCAGCAGCCACACACAGGGAAGGGTAGAGACCCAGTACTTC
CASSHTQGRVETQYF